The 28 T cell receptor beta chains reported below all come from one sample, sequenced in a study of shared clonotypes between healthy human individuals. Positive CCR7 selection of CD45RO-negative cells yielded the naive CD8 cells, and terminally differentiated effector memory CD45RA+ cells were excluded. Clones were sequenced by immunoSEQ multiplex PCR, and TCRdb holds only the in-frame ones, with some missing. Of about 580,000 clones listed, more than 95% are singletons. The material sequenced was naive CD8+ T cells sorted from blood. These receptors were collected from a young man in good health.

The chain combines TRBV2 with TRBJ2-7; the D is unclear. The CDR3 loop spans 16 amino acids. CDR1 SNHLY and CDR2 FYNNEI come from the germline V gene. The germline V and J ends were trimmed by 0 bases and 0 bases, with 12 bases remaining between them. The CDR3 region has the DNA TGTGCCAGCAGTGAAGCGCTGTCAGGCGCCTCCTACGAGCAGTACTTC. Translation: CASSEALSGASYEQYF.

This CDR3 is CASSSLASGNYNEQFF. CDR3 bases: TGTGCCAGCAGCTCTTTGGCTAGCGGGAACTACAATGAGCAGTTCTTC. The V gene is TRBV7-2, the J gene TRBJ2-1; 9 bases match TRBD2. This CDR3 is 16 amino acids long. V lost 4 bases and J lost 3; bases outside the gene matches: 7. From germline, CDR1 is SGHTA and CDR2 FQGNSA.

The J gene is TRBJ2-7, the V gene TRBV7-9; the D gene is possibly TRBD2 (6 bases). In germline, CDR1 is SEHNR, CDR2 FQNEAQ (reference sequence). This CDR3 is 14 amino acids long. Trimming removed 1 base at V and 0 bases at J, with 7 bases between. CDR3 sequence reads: CASSLEDYSYEQYF. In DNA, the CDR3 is TGTGCCAGCAGCTTAGAGGACTACTCCTACGAGCAGTACTTC.

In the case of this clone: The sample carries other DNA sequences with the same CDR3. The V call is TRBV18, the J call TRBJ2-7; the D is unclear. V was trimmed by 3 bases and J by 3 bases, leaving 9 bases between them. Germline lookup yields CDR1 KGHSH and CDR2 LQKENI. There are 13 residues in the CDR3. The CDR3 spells CASSPGSGYEQYF. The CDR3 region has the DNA TGTGCCAGCTCACCGGGGTCTGGCTACGAGCAGTACTTC.

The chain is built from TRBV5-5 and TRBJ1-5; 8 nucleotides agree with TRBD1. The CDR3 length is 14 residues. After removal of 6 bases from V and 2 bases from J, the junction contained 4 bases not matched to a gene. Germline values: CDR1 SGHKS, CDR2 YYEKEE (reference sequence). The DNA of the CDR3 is TGTGCCAGCACTTTGGGACAGGGCAATCAGCCCCAGCATTTT. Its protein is CASTLGQGNQPQHF.

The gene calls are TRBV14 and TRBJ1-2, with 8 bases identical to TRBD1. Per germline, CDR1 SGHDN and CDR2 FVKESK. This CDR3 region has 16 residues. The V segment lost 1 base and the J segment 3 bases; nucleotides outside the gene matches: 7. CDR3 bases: TGTGCCAGCAGCCAAGCCTGGGCGGGACAGGACTATGGCTACACCTTC. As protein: CASSQAWAGQDYGYTF.

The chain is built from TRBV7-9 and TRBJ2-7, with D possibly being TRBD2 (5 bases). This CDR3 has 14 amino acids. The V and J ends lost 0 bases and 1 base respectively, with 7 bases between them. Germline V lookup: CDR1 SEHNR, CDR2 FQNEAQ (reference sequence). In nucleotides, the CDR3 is TGTGCCAGCAGCTTAGCTCGGGGTTCCTACGAGCAGTACTTC. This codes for CASSLARGSYEQYF.

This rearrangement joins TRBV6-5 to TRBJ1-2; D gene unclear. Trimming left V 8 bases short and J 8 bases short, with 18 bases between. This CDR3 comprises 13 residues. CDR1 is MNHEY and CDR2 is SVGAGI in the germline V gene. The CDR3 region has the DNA TGTGCCAGCCGGTTCGGAGGGATCGACGGCTACACCTTC. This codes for CASRFGGIDGYTF.

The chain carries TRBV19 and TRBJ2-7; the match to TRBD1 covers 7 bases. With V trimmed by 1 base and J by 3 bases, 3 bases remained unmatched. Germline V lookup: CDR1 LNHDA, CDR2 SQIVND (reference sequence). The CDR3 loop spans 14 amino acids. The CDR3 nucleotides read TGTGCCAGTAGTATAGGGACAGGACTCTACGAGCAGTACTTC. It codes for CASSIGTGLYEQYF.

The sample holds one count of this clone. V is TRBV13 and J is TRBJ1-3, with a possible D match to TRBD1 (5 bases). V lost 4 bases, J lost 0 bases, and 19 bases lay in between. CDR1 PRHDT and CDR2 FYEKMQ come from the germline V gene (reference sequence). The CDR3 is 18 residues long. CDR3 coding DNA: TGTGCCAGCAGCTCCACTCGACCACAGGACTACTCTGGAAACACCATATATTTT. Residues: CASSSTRPQDYSGNTIYF.

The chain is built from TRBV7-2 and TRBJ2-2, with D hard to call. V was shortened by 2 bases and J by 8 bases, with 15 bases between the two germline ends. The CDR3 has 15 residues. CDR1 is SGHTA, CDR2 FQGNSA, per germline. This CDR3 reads CASSLFLGPSGELFF. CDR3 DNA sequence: TGTGCCAGCAGCTTATTCCTTGGACCTTCGGGGGAGCTGTTTTTT.

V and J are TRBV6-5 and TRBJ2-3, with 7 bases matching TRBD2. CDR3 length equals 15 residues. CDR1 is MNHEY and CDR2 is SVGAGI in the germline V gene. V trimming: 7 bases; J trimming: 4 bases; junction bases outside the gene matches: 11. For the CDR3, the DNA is TGTGCCAGCACCACGGCGGCGGGAGCGGCAGATACGCAGTATTTT. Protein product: CASTTAAGAADTQYF.

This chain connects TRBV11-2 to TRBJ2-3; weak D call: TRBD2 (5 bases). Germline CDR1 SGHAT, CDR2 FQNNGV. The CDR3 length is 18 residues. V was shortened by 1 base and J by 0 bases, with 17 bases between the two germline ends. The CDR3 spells CASSLVGVRVISTDTQYF. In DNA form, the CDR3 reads TGTGCCAGCAGCTTAGTAGGAGTGAGGGTAATTAGCACAGATACGCAGTATTTT. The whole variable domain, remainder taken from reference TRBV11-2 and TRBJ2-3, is EAGVAQSPRYKIIEKRQSVAFWCNPISGHATLYWYQQILGQGPKLLIQFQNNGVVDDSQLPKDRFSAERLKGVDSTLKIQPAKLEDSAVYLCASSLVGVRVISTDTQYFGPGTRLTVL.

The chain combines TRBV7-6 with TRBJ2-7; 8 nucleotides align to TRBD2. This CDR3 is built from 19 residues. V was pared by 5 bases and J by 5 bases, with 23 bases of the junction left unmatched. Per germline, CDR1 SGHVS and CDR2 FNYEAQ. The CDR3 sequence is CASSQGFGVSSGPIDEQYF. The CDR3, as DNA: TGTGCCAGCAGCCAGGGGTTCGGGGTATCTAGCGGGCCGATTGACGAGCAGTACTTC.

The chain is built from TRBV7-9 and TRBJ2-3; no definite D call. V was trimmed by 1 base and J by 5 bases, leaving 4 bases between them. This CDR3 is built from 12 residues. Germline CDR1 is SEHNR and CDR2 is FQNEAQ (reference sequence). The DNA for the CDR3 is TGTGCCAGCAGCTTAGGAGTAGATACGCAGTATTTT. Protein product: CASSLGVDTQYF.

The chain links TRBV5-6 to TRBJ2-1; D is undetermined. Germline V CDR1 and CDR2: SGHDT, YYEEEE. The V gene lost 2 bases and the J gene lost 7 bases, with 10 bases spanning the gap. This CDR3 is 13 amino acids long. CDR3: CASSLLVGNEQFF. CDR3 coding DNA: TGTGCCAGCAGCTTATTGGTGGGGAATGAGCAGTTCTTC.

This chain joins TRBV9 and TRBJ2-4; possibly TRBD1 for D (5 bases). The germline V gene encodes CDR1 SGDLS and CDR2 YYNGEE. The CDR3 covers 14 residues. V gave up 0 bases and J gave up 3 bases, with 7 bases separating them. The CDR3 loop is CASSVGRGKNIQYF. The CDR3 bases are TGTGCCAGCAGCGTAGGAAGGGGCAAAAACATTCAGTACTTC.

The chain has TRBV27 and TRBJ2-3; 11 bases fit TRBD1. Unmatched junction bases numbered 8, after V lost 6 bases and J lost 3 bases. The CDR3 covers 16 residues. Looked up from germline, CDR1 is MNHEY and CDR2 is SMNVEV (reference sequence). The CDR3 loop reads CASSYLDRGLTDTQYF. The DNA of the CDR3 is TGTGCCAGCAGCTACCTGGACAGGGGGCTTACAGATACGCAGTATTTT.

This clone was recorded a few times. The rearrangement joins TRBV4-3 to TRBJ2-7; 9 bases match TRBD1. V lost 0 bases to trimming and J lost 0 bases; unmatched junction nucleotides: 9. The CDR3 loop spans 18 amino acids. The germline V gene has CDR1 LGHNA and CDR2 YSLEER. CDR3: CASSQEWLGTGLSYEQYF. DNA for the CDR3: TGCGCCAGCAGCCAAGAATGGCTTGGGACAGGGCTCTCCTACGAGCAGTACTTC.

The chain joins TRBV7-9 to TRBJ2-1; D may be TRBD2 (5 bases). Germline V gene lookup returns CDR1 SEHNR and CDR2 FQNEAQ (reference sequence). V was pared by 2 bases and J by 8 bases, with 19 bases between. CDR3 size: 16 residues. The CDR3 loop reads CASSLYGSQRKYEQFF. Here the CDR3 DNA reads TGTGCCAGCAGCTTATATGGGAGTCAGAGGAAATATGAGCAGTTCTTC.

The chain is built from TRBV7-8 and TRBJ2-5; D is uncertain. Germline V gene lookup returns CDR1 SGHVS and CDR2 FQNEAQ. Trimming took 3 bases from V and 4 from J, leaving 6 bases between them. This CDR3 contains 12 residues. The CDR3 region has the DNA TGTGCCAGCAGCTTTCCGGCAGAGACCCAGTACTTC. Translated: CASSFPAETQYF.

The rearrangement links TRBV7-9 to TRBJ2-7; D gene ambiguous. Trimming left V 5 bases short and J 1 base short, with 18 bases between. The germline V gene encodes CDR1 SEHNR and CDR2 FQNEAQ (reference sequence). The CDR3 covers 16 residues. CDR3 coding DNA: TGTGCCAGCAGCCGACTTGAATCGGGCTCGTCCTACGAGCAGTACTTC. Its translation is CASSRLESGSSYEQYF.

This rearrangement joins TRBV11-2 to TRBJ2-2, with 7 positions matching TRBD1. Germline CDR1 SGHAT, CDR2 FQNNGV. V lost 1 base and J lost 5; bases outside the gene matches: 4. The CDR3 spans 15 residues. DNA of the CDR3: TGTGCCAGCAGCTTAGTTACGACAGGGACCGGGGAGCTGTTTTTT. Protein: CASSLVTTGTGELFF.

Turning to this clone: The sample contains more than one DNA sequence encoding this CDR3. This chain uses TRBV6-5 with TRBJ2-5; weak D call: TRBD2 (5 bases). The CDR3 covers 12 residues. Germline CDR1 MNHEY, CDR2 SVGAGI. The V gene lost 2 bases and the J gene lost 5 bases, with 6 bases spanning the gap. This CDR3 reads CASSYGGETQYF. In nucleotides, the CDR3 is TGTGCCAGCAGTTACGGCGGGGAGACCCAGTACTTC.

In nucleotides, the CDR3 is TGTGCCAGCAGCGTTGAGCGGGAGGGTCGTTTTTACGAGCAGTTCTTC. As protein: CASSVEREGRFYEQFF. The rearrangement uses TRBV9 and TRBJ2-1; 10 bases align to TRBD2. The germline V gene encodes CDR1 SGDLS and CDR2 YYNGEE. CDR3 length: 16 residues. V lost 2 bases, J lost 10 bases, and 12 bases stayed unmatched.

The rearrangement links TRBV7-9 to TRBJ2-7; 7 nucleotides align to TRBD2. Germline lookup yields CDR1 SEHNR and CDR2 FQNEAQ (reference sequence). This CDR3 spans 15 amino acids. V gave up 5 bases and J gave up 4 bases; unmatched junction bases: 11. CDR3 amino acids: CASSPSKAGRYEQYF. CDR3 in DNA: TGTGCCAGCAGCCCCTCAAAAGCGGGAAGGTACGAGCAGTACTTC.

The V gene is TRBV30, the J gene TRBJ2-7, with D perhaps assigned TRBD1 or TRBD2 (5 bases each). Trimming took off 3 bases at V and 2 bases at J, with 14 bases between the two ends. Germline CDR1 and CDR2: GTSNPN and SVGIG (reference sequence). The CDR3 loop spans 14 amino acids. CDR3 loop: CAWSRDVSAYEQYF. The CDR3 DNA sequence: TGTGCCTGGAGCCGGGACGTTTCGGCCTACGAGCAGTACTTC.

The CDR3 coding sequence is TGTGCCAGCAGCCCGGGACTAGCGGGAGGTGGAGATACGCAGTATTTT. Its translation is CASSPGLAGGGDTQYF. The rearrangement joins TRBV7-6 to TRBJ2-3; 15 bases line up with TRBD2. The V and J ends lost 5 bases and 5 bases, in that order; junction bases with no gene match: 5. The CDR3 is 16 amino acids. The germline V gene encodes CDR1 SGHVS and CDR2 FNYEAQ. The full variable domain, rest sourced from reference TRBV7-6 and TRBJ2-3, is GAGVSQSPRYKVTKRGQDVALRCDPISGHVSLYWYRQALGQGPEFLTYFNYEAQQDKSGLPNDRFSAERPEGSISTLTIQRTEQRDSAMYRCASSPGLAGGGDTQYFGPGTRLTVL.